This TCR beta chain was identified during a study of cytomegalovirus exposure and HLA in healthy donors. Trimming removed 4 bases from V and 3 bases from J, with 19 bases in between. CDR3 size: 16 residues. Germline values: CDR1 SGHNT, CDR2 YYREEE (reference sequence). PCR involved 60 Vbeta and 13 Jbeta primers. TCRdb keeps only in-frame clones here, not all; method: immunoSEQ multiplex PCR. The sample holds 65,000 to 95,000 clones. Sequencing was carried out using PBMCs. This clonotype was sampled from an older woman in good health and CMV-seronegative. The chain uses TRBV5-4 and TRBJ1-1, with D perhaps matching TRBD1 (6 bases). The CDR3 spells CASSTLAGGRDTEAFF. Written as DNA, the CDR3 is TGTGCCAGCAGCACCCTGGCGGGGGGGCGGGACACTGAAGCTTTCTTT.